This TCR beta chain came from a study of blood T cell repertoires in COVID-19. About the research overall: T cells, B-cell-depleted T cells, or PBMCs supplied cDNA or gDNA.

Study processing details: Reference gene primer amplification in the assay estimated nucleated cell counts. Sequenced by immunoSEQ multiplex PCR; TCRdb stores in-frame clones only, minus some. The DNA gave D and trimming, while V, J and clone size come from that table. The data hold about 250,000 clones, with roughly 86% observed a single time. The CDR3 has 13 residues. CDR1 and CDR2 from the germline V gene are SNHLY and FYNNEI. V lost 10 bases and J lost 3, with 10 bases in between. The chain links TRBV2 to TRBJ1-6; D is unclear. Sequenced input: peripheral blood. The sequence came from a woman in her sixties or seventies who had recovered from COVID-19. CDR3 sequence (DNA): TGTGCCACTTTAGCGGGCTATAATTCACCCCTCCACTTT. It codes for CATLAGYNSPLHF.